This entry features one T cell receptor (beta chain) sequence. No antigen is known for it. This may stem from a read error, because a much larger clone lies one nucleotide away. This entry comes from a study of T cells in Graves' hyperthyroidism and ophthalmopathy. Ophthalmopathy patients had moderate-to-severe active disease, CAS ≥3, NOSPECS ≥4, and disease duration under 3 months. Amplification targeted TCR beta CDR3 regions from RNA transcripts. A set of HTBI primers served as the primers for a first-round RT-PCR of the TCR CDR3. TCRdb re-called the multiplex PCR reads with MiXCR, one entry per CDR3 protein. The sample shows fewer than 450,000 distinct CDR3 sequences, roughly 15% of them seen only once. CDR1 is MNHNS, CDR2 SASEGT, per germline. The CDR3 consists of 15 residues. The V and J ends lost 1 base and 4 bases respectively, with 12 bases between them. Findings and limits, study-wide: Patients with ophthalmopathy were separated from those with stable hyperthyroidism by a 13 V-J model. Blood also carried most thyroid clonotypes expanded above 0.001.

Sample: blood. The TCR sequence derives from a woman aged 55-69 years with Graves' ophthalmopathy. The V gene is TRBV6-1, the J gene TRBJ2-3; unclear D gene. The DNA of the CDR3 is TGTGCCAGCAGTGAAGGCCGGACGGGTCCAGATACGCAGTATTTT. It encodes CASSEGRTGPDTQYF.